These 12 T cell receptor beta chains were all obtained from the same sample, sequenced in a study of blood T cell repertoires in COVID-19. Here immunoSEQ multiplex PCR was the method, and the copy in TCRdb shows in-frame clones only, minus some. The sample yields 4,000 to 5,500 clones, about 87% seen once. The sample taken for sequencing was peripheral blood. The receptors originated from a man aged 65 to 79 with COVID-19, enrolled during active disease.

The V and J genes are TRBV9 and TRBJ2-1, with TRBD2 matching over 9 bases. The CDR3 runs 15 residues. V gave up 0 bases and J gave up 7 bases; unmatched junction bases: 5. Germline assignment: CDR1 SGDLS and CDR2 YYNGEE. The DNA of the CDR3 is TGTGCCAGCAGCGTAGAAGCGGGAGGTGGAAATGAGCAGTTCTTC. Its protein is CASSVEAGGGNEQFF. Variable domain in full (rest from reference TRBV9 and TRBJ2-1): DSGVTQTPKHLITATGQRVTLRCSPRSGDLSVYWYQQSLDQGLQFLIQYYNGEERAKGNILERFSAQQFPDLHSELNLSSLELGDSALYFCASSVEAGGGNEQFFGPGTRLTVL.

The V call is TRBV24-1, the J call TRBJ1-5; 8 nucleotides line up with TRBD1. CDR1 is KGHDR and CDR2 is SFDVKD in the germline V gene. The CDR3 has 15 residues. J was trimmed by 5 bases and V by 8 bases; bases with no gene match: 10. CDR3 DNA sequence: TGTGCCACCACAACTCAGGGGGCGCGGTATCAGCCCCAGCATTTT. It is translated as CATTTQGARYQPQHF.

The genes are TRBV7-2 and TRBJ2-7, with TRBD1 matching over 8 bases. In germline, CDR1 is SGHTA, CDR2 FQGNSA. J gave up 7 bases and V 5 bases, and 4 bases lay outside the gene matches. The CDR3 length is 12 residues. CDR3 in amino acids: CASSRGQGEQYF. CDR3 DNA: TGTGCCAGCAGCCGTGGACAGGGAGAGCAGTACTTC.

J is TRBJ1-2 and V is TRBV4-1; TRBD1 might be the D (5 bases). The CDR3 runs 14 residues. CDR1 MGHRA and CDR2 YSYEKL come from the germline V gene. Trimming pared 0 bases from V and 8 bases from J, leaving 13 bases between. The CDR3 DNA reads TGCGCCAGCAGCCAAGAAGGGGCCGTAGGCGGCTACACCTTC. The encoded protein is CASSQEGAVGGYTF.

The J gene is TRBJ1-3, the V gene TRBV7-9, with TRBD1 matching 11 bases. The CDR3 is 16 amino acids. V was pared by 5 bases and J by 7 bases, with 10 bases of the junction left unmatched. The germline gives CDR1 SEHNR, CDR2 FQNEAQ (reference sequence). The CDR3 reads CASSQNRGQGANTIYF. The DNA of the CDR3 is TGTGCCAGCAGCCAAAATCGCGGACAGGGGGCCAACACCATATATTTT.

This chain connects TRBV3-1 (or the pseudogene TRBV3-2) to TRBJ2-6; D might be TRBD1 (6 bases). The germline V gene has CDR1 LGHDT and CDR2 YNNKEL (reference sequence). The CDR3 loop spans 14 amino acids. Trimming removed 4 bases from V and 3 bases from J, with 7 bases in between. The CDR3 is CASSRTVGANVLTF. The CDR3 DNA is TGTGCCAGCAGCCGGACAGTTGGGGCCAACGTCCTGACTTTC.

This chain joins TRBV27 and TRBJ2-7; D might be TRBD1 (5 bases). V shed 4 bases and J shed 2 bases, with 9 bases lying between them. CDR1 is MNHEY and CDR2 is SMNVEV in the germline V gene (reference sequence). The CDR3 extends over 13 amino acids. For the CDR3, the DNA is TGTGCCAGCAGTTGGGGCAGGACCTACGAGCAGTACTTC. It codes for CASSWGRTYEQYF.

The chain recombines TRBV30 with TRBJ2-7, with 8 bases lining up with TRBD1. The CDR3 runs to 15 residues. Germline loops: CDR1 GTSNPN, CDR2 SVGIG (reference sequence). V shed 0 bases, J shed 3 bases, and the junction held 7 bases outside the gene matches. CDR3 DNA sequence: TGTGCCTGGAGTGTGCGGGACAGGTTATACTACGAGCAGTACTTC. Its translation: CAWSVRDRLYYEQYF.

V is TRBV18 and J is TRBJ1-1; D possibly corresponds to TRBD1 (5 bases). Looked up from germline, CDR1 is KGHSH and CDR2 is LQKENI. The ends were cut back, 2 bases at V and 4 bases at J, with 14 bases in the middle. The CDR3 has 15 residues. CDR3: CASSPNGRGGTEAFF. CDR3 nucleotide sequence: TGTGCCAGCTCACCAAACGGACGGGGGGGCACTGAAGCTTTCTTT.

The gene calls are TRBV27 and TRBJ1-6; no firm D call. This CDR3 has 12 amino acids. Per germline, CDR1 MNHEY and CDR2 SMNVEV (reference sequence). Trimming took 2 bases from V and 9 from J, leaving 5 bases between them. CDR3 sequence (DNA): TGTGCCAGCAGTTTAAGGAGTTCACCCCTCCACTTT. It specifies CASSLRSSPLHF.

This clone showed up just once. The rearrangement joins TRBV5-1 to TRBJ1-1, with D possibly TRBD1 on 6 matching bases. Germline CDR1 is SGHRS and CDR2 is YFSETQ. This CDR3 contains 16 residues. Trimming removed 0 bases at V and 2 bases at J, with 14 bases between. The CDR3: CASSLAIVGGNTEAFF. CDR3 in DNA: TGCGCCAGCAGCTTGGCCATTGTTGGGGGCAACACTGAAGCTTTCTTT. Based on the CDR3 plus reference TRBV5-1 and TRBJ1-1, the full variable domain is KAGVTQTPRYLIKTRGQQVTLSCSPISGHRSVSWYQQTPGQGLQFLFEYFSETQRNKGNFPGRFSGRQFSNSRSEMNVSTLELGDSALYLCASSLAIVGGNTEAFFGQGTRLTVV.

This rearrangement joins TRBV2 to TRBJ1-1; D possibly corresponds to TRBD1 (6 bases). This CDR3 has 13 amino acids. The germline CDR1 and CDR2 sequences are SNHLY and FYNNEI. The ends were cut back, 10 bases at V and 6 bases at J, with 18 bases in the middle. The CDR3 DNA reads as TGTGCCAACCCAAGGGGGGGGGTAGCTGAAGCTTTCTTT. The encoded protein is CANPRGGVAEAFF.